This TCR beta chain was identified in a study of OX40 agonist ivuxolimab in advanced cancers. Study overall: In this cohort, patients received ivuxolimab, an agonistic anti-OX40 (CD134) antibody. Patients were dosed intravenously with ivuxolimab at 0.01 to 10 mg/kg every 2 weeks. The study, taken as a whole, reports: Average numbers of expanded clones were greater in CD8+ T cells than in CD4+.

Produced via immunoSEQ multiplex PCR; TCRdb's table is partial and in-frame only. The sample lists around 94,000 clones, around 82% occurring once. With regard to this clone: Its antigen is not known.

CDR1 and CDR2 from the germline V gene are SGHRS and YFSETQ. V was trimmed by 0 bases and J by 7 bases, leaving 10 bases between them. This CDR3 comprises 14 residues. Cycle 7 day 1, cycle 4 day 1, and baseline were the timepoints at which blood was sampled. The V gene is TRBV5-1, the J gene TRBJ2-2, with D possibly matching TRBD2 (5 bases). The TCR originated in an adult with an advanced solid tumor such as melanoma, head and neck, liver or kidney cancer. The specimen comprised CD4+ or CD8+ T cells sorted from blood, sampled in a trial of the OX40 agonist ivuxolimab. CDR3 nucleotide sequence: TGCGCCAGCAGCTTGGTGAGGGAGTACGGGGAGCTGTTTTTT. Translated, it gives CASSLVREYGELFF. Variable domain in full (rest from reference TRBV5-1 and TRBJ2-2): KAGVTQTPRYLIKTRGQQVTLSCSPISGHRSVSWYQQTPGQGLQFLFEYFSETQRNKGNFPGRFSGRQFSNSRSEMNVSTLELGDSALYLCASSLVREYGELFFGEGSRLTVL.